This passage covers 25 T cell receptor beta chains from one sample sequenced in a study of blood T cell repertoires in COVID-19 (dated by TCRdb to the early 2020s). The library was produced with the immunoSEQ multiplex PCR assay. TCRdb provides this immuneACCESS table in a form limited to in-frame rearrangements. Some clones are lacking; in checked studies, under half of them reflect an unresolved V gene, and why the rest are absent is not known. This sample gives about 230,000 clones in total; roughly 84% of them show up just once. The ten largest clones take up about a sixth of the sample. Input material: peripheral blood. The source of these receptors is a woman older than 75 with active or convalescent COVID-19.

The V call is TRBV6-2 or TRBV6-3, the J call TRBJ1-1; TRBD1 matches at 7 bases. V shed 5 bases and J 2 bases; nucleotides not matched to a gene: 5. Germline loops: CDR1 MNHEY, CDR2 SVGEGT. This CDR3 comprises 14 residues. CDR3: CASSDGQVNTEAFF. CDR3 nucleotide sequence: TGTGCCAGCAGTGACGGACAGGTTAACACTGAAGCTTTCTTT.

V usage is TRBV7-9 and J usage is TRBJ1-2, with TRBD1 matching 7 bases. The V gene's germline CDR1 is SEHNR and CDR2 FQNEAQ (reference sequence). V lost 5 bases to trimming and J lost 2 bases; unmatched junction nucleotides: 2. The CDR3 spans 13 residues. The CDR3 protein is CASSLQGNYGYTF. In DNA, the CDR3 is TGTGCCAGCAGCCTACAGGGGAACTATGGCTACACCTTC.

Only a few counts were recorded for this clone. This chain links TRBV5-6 with TRBJ1-4; D ambiguous. V lost 4 bases and J lost 12, with 13 bases in between. The CDR3 extends over 12 amino acids. CDR1 is SGHDT, CDR2 YYEEEE, per germline. The CDR3, as DNA: TGTGCCAGCAGCCCCCCCCGTCGGGAACTGTTTTTT. It encodes CASSPPRRELFF.

The V gene is TRBV5-1, the J gene TRBJ2-1; 14 nucleotides line up with TRBD2. Germline V gives CDR1 SGHRS, CDR2 YFSETQ. The CDR3 spans 16 residues. V shed 4 bases and J 8 bases; nucleotides not matched to a gene: 8. The CDR3 region has the DNA TGCGCCAGCAGCGCCGGGACTAGCGGGAGTCTCCATGAGCAGTTCTTC. This sequence encodes CASSAGTSGSLHEQFF. Full variable domain (outside the CDR3, taken from reference TRBV5-1 and TRBJ2-1): KAGVTQTPRYLIKTRGQQVTLSCSPISGHRSVSWYQQTPGQGLQFLFEYFSETQRNKGNFPGRFSGRQFSNSRSEMNVSTLELGDSALYLCASSAGTSGSLHEQFFGPGTRLTVL.

This chain uses TRBV29-1 with TRBJ1-2, with 7 bases identical to TRBD1. The V segment lost 6 bases and the J segment 1 base; nucleotides outside the gene matches: 5. CDR1 SQVTM and CDR2 ANQGSEA come from the germline V gene. The CDR3 covers 13 residues. CDR3 in DNA: TGCAGCGTACGGACAGGTTATAACTATGGCTACACCTTC. Its translation: CSVRTGYNYGYTF.

The rearrangement uses TRBV5-4 and TRBJ2-1; TRBD2 matches at 7 bases. The CDR3 totals 17 residues. V shed 0 bases and J 11 bases; nucleotides not matched to a gene: 17. In germline, CDR1 is SGHNT, CDR2 YYREEE (reference sequence). CDR3 region: CASSLVGGPRGVGQQFF. CDR3 nucleotides: TGTGCCAGCAGCTTGGTGGGAGGGCCGAGGGGAGTCGGGCAGCAGTTCTTC.

The chain is built from TRBV19 and TRBJ2-1; D unresolved. This CDR3 is 14 amino acids long. Trimming stripped 4 bases from V and 3 bases from J, with 10 bases between. CDR1 is LNHDA and CDR2 is SQIVND in the germline V gene (reference sequence). CDR3 loop: CASSTRRSYNEQFF. The CDR3 DNA reads TGTGCCAGTAGTACCCGCCGGAGCTACAATGAGCAGTTCTTC.

The J gene is TRBJ1-1, the V gene TRBV15; the D is unclear. The CDR3 spans 13 residues. Per the germline V gene, CDR1 is LNHNV and CDR2 is YYDKDF (reference sequence). The V and J ends lost 5 bases and 0 bases respectively, with 7 bases between them. CDR3 DNA: TGTGCCACCAGCCTGCGATTGAACACTGAAGCTTTCTTT. As protein: CATSLRLNTEAFF.

This chain's CDR3 is CASSVVLAGDLGDEQFF. The CDR3 DNA reads as TGTGCCAGCAGCGTAGTCCTAGCGGGGGACCTCGGAGATGAGCAGTTCTTC. The chain recombines TRBV9 with TRBJ2-1, with 10 bases aligning to TRBD2. The CDR3 is made up of 17 amino acids. The germline V gene encodes CDR1 SGDLS and CDR2 YYNGEE. V trimming: 0 bases; J trimming: 8 bases; junction bases outside the gene matches: 11.

The chain combines TRBV23-1 with TRBJ1-2; a possible D gene is TRBD1 (5 bases). TRBV23-1 is sorted into the ORF group, with uncertain function. This CDR3 spans 11 amino acids. Trimming pared 7 bases from V and 6 bases from J, leaving 9 bases between. The CDR3 loop reads CASNRQNGYTF. The DNA of the CDR3 is TGCGCCAGCAACCGACAGAATGGCTACACCTTC.

This clone was observed a few times. This chain links TRBV19 with TRBJ1-2, with 8 bases lining up with TRBD1. V gave up 5 bases and J gave up 1 base; unmatched junction bases: 9. There are 16 residues in the CDR3. CDR1 and CDR2 (germline): LNHDA, SQIVND (reference sequence). Here the CDR3 DNA reads TGTGCCAGTAGTTTCACCCACAGGGGGAGTAACTATGGCTACACCTTC. Translated: CASSFTHRGSNYGYTF.

A single count supports this clone. This chain joins TRBV9 and TRBJ2-7, with 9 bases that match TRBD2. Per the germline V gene, CDR1 is SGDLS and CDR2 is YYNGEE. The CDR3 covers 16 residues. V lost 0 bases, J lost 3 bases, and 7 bases stayed unmatched. The chain's CDR3 is CASSVDSLAGVYEQYF. The CDR3 nucleotides read TGTGCCAGCAGCGTAGATTCACTAGCGGGTGTCTACGAGCAGTACTTC.

This chain connects TRBV29-1 to TRBJ2-7; maybe TRBD1 (5 bases). Germline V gives CDR1 SQVTM, CDR2 ANQGSEA. The V end was cut by 7 bases, the J end by 0 bases, with 13 bases between. The CDR3 totals 13 residues. The CDR3 nucleotides are TGCAGCGCCATTGGGGCGAGCTCCTACGAGCAGTACTTC. Translating it yields CSAIGASSYEQYF.

This chain uses TRBV3-1 (or the pseudogene TRBV3-2) with TRBJ2-5; D is perhaps TRBD2 (5 bases). The CDR3 runs 15 residues. The V gene lost 1 base and the J gene lost 3 bases, with 12 bases spanning the gap. CDR1 is LGHDT and CDR2 is YNNKEL in the germline V gene (reference sequence). In DNA, the CDR3 is TGTGCCAGCAGCCAAGGGAGGTTTCGGGAAGAGACCCAGTACTTC. As protein: CASSQGRFREETQYF.

J is TRBJ2-1 and V is TRBV28; TRBD2 agrees at 11 bases. Looked up from germline, CDR1 is MDHEN and CDR2 is SYDVKM. V lost 1 base, J lost 4 bases, and 3 bases stayed unmatched. CDR3 length equals 16 residues. The CDR3 nucleotides read TGTGCCAGCAGTTTATCGGCTAGCGGGGGGTACAATGAGCAGTTCTTC. Translating it yields CASSLSASGGYNEQFF.

The genes are TRBV28 and TRBJ1-5, with D perhaps TRBD1 (6 bases). CDR3 size: 14 residues. Trimming removed 7 bases from V and 6 bases from J, with 16 bases in between. Germline lookup yields CDR1 MDHEN and CDR2 SYDVKM. CDR3 DNA sequence: TGTGCCAGCACCTGGGGGCCCCAGAGTCAGCCCCAGCATTTT. Its protein is CASTWGPQSQPQHF. Based on the CDR3 plus reference TRBV28 and TRBJ1-5, the full variable domain is DVKVTQSSRYLVKRTGEKVFLECVQDMDHENMFWYRQDPGLGLRLIYFSYDVKMKEKGDIPEGYSVSREKKERFSLILESASTNQTSMYLCASTWGPQSQPQHFGDGTRLSIL.

This chain uses TRBV18 with TRBJ2-5, with a possible D match to TRBD1 (6 bases). The CDR3 covers 15 residues. Between the trimmed V and J ends, which lost 0 bases and 2 bases, there was a span of 10 bases. The germline V gene has CDR1 KGHSH and CDR2 LQKENI. CDR3 protein: CASSPPGQTQETQYF. The DNA for the CDR3 is TGTGCCAGCTCACCACCGGGACAAACACAAGAGACCCAGTACTTC.

This chain joins TRBV5-8 and TRBJ1-1; perhaps TRBD1 as D (5 bases). There are 15 residues in the CDR3. Germline-derived CDR1 and CDR2 are SGHTS and YDEGEE. Trimming stripped 0 bases from V and 3 bases from J, with 12 bases between. The CDR3 sequence: CASSLVPGGDTEAFF. In DNA, the CDR3 is TGTGCCAGCAGCTTGGTTCCGGGAGGGGACACTGAAGCTTTCTTT.

J is TRBJ2-7 and V is TRBV15, with TRBD2 matching over 11 bases. The germline V gene encodes CDR1 LNHNV and CDR2 YYDKDF (reference sequence). The CDR3 totals 17 residues. Unmatched junction bases numbered 16, after V lost 5 bases and J lost 7 bases. CDR3: CATSETSGNIPAREQYF. The CDR3 DNA reads TGTGCCACCAGCGAGACTAGCGGGAATATCCCTGCGAGAGAGCAGTACTTC.

The chain recombines TRBV10-3 with TRBJ2-3, with 7 bases that match TRBD1. The CDR3 is 15 residues long. Germline V gives CDR1 ENHRY, CDR2 SYGVKD. V dropped 7 bases and J dropped 0; count of bases not matched to a gene: 7. The CDR3 DNA is TGTGCCATCACCCAGGGGGACGGAAGCACAGATACGCAGTATTTT. Protein product: CAITQGDGSTDTQYF.

J is TRBJ2-5 and V is TRBV5-1; 14 bases agree with TRBD2. CDR1 is SGHRS and CDR2 is YFSETQ in the germline V gene. V was pared by 3 bases and J by 9 bases, with 10 bases of the junction left unmatched. This CDR3 is built from 16 residues. CDR3 in DNA: TGCGCCAGCAGCTCGGGTTTTGGGACTAGCGGGGGCCCCCAGTACTTC. It specifies CASSSGFGTSGGPQYF.

The chain is built from TRBV10-3 and TRBJ2-2, with D possibly being TRBD2 (6 bases). Trimming removed 10 bases at V and 1 base at J, with 10 bases between. The CDR3 is made up of 13 amino acids. Germline CDR1 reads ENHRY; CDR2 reads SYGVKD. The CDR3 nucleotides are TGTGCCAGTAATAGCGGGAACACCGGGGAGCTGTTTTTT. It codes for CASNSGNTGELFF.

The chain recombines TRBV5-1 with TRBJ1-5, with D possibly TRBD1 on 5 matching bases. This CDR3 comprises 15 residues. Germline lookup yields CDR1 SGHRS and CDR2 YFSETQ. The V end lost 3 bases, the J end lost 3 bases, and 13 bases lay between the germline ends. This CDR3 is CASSSGEGSNQPQHF. CDR3 bases: TGCGCCAGCAGCTCGGGGGAGGGATCCAATCAGCCCCAGCATTTT.

This clone was counted between two and nine times. The chain combines TRBV18 with TRBJ2-2; TRBD1 matches 8 bases. Germline V gene lookup returns CDR1 KGHSH and CDR2 LQKENI. Trimming took 2 bases from V and 2 from J; bases not matched to a gene: 1. The CDR3 loop spans 15 amino acids. The CDR3 coding sequence is TGTGCCAGCTCACCAGGGACAGGAAACACCGGGGAGCTGTTTTTT. Translating gives CASSPGTGNTGELFF.

The rearrangement links TRBV28 to TRBJ2-7, with no clear D. This CDR3 comprises 13 residues. Trimming pared 2 bases from V and 2 bases from J, leaving 7 bases between. From germline, CDR1 is MDHEN and CDR2 SYDVKM. CDR3 in DNA: TGTGCCAGCAGTTTAGGTCCGGCCTACGAGCAGTACTTC. Translating it yields CASSLGPAYEQYF.